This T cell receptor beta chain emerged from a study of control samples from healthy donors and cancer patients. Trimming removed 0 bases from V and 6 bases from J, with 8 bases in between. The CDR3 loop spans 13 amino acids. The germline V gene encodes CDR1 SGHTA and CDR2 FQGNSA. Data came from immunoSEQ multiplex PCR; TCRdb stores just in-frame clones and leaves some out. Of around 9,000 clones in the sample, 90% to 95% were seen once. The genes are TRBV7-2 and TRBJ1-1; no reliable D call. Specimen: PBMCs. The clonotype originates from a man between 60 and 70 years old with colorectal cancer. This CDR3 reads CASSLAQDAEAFF. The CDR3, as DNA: TGTGCCAGCAGCTTAGCCCAGGACGCTGAAGCTTTCTTT.